The present T cell receptor beta chain was sequenced within a study of blood T cell repertoires in COVID-19. This CDR3 region has 15 residues. V was shortened by 1 base and J by 9 bases, with 13 bases between the two germline ends. Germline CDR1 reads MNHEY; CDR2 reads SVGAGI. Assay used: immunoSEQ multiplex PCR; TCRdb lists only in-frame clones, some missing. The repertoire holds some 260,000 clones, with 88% as singletons. This clonotype originated in a woman in her 70s with COVID-19, enrolled during active disease. The sample comprised peripheral blood. The rearrangement uses TRBV6-5 and TRBJ1-6; no clear D gene. This CDR3 is CASSYFRDSGSPLHF. CDR3 DNA: TGTGCCAGCAGTTACTTTCGGGATTCGGGTTCACCCCTCCACTTT.